These T cell receptor beta chains were read from a single sample in a study of cytomegalovirus exposure and HLA in healthy donors. Measured with immunoSEQ multiplex PCR; TCRdb has only the in-frame clones, and not every one. The data show approximately 140,000 clones, 80% seen once. Sequenced material: PBMCs. The receptor source for this set is a man between 25 and 39 years old in good health and CMV-seronegative. Both conserved end residues are part of each CDR3. A D gene is named only where the DNA matches it firmly. Clone size appears in some rows only: once, few, many, or a class for an expanded clone.

v_call: TRBV5-1
clone_size: -
d_call: TRBD2
j_call: TRBJ2-7
cdr3_nt: TGCGCCAGCAGCTTACTAGCGGGAACTTACGAGCAGTACTTC
cdr3_aa: CASSLLAGTYEQYF

v_call: TRBV6-5
clone_size: -
d_call: -
j_call: TRBJ1-1
cdr3_nt: TGTGCCAGCAGCCAGGGCCTGGGGACTGAAGCTTTCTTT
cdr3_aa: CASSQGLGTEAFF

v_call: TRBV29-1
clone_size: -
d_call: TRBD2
j_call: TRBJ2-7
cdr3_nt: TGCAGCGTTGAGGCGACTAGCGGGTACGAGCAGTACTTC
cdr3_aa: CSVEATSGYEQYF

v_call: TRBV27
clone_size: -
d_call: -
j_call: TRBJ2-5
cdr3_nt: TGTGCCAGCAGTCCCACCGGCAGGATAAGACAGTTCCAAGAGACCCAGTACTTC
cdr3_aa: CASSPTGRIRQFQETQYF

v_call: TRBV9
clone_size: -
d_call: -
j_call: TRBJ2-3
cdr3_nt: TGTGCCAGCAGCGTAGGCGCGCAGGGCACAGATACGCAGTATTTT
cdr3_aa: CASSVGAQGTDTQYF

v_call: TRBV28
clone_size: -
d_call: -
j_call: TRBJ1-1
cdr3_nt: TGTGCCAGCAGTTTGTCTACTTTACAAGCTTTCTTT
cdr3_aa: CASSLSTLQAFF

v_call: TRBV28
clone_size: -
d_call: TRBD2
j_call: TRBJ2-7
cdr3_nt: TGTGCCAGCAGTTTGGGAGGGGCTGGCCCCTACGAGCAGTACTTC
cdr3_aa: CASSLGGAGPYEQYF

v_call: TRBV6-5
clone_size: few
d_call: -
j_call: TRBJ2-7
cdr3_nt: TGTGCCAGCAGTTACTCGTATGACTCCGCCTACGAGCAGTACTTC
cdr3_aa: CASSYSYDSAYEQYF

v_call: TRBV15
clone_size: -
d_call: -
j_call: TRBJ1-4
cdr3_nt: TGTGCCACCAACTTACGGCCCCCGAGCCGGGCAACTAATGAAAAACTGTTTTTT
cdr3_aa: CATNLRPPSRATNEKLFF

v_call: TRBV28
clone_size: -
d_call: -
j_call: TRBJ1-2
cdr3_nt: TGTGCCAGCAGTACTCGAAAAGCCGCCCTCTATGGCTACACCTTC
cdr3_aa: CASSTRKAALYGYTF

v_call: TRBV5-1
clone_size: -
d_call: -
j_call: TRBJ2-2
cdr3_nt: TGCGCCAGCAGCCTCACTAGCTCGGACACCGGGGAGCTGTTTTTT
cdr3_aa: CASSLTSSDTGELFF

v_call: TRBV10-2
clone_size: -
d_call: -
j_call: TRBJ2-7
cdr3_nt: TGCGCCAGCGGTGATATAGGGACACTGCAAAACACCTACGAGCAGTACTTC
cdr3_aa: CASGDIGTLQNTYEQYF

v_call: TRBV15
clone_size: -
d_call: TRBD1
j_call: TRBJ1-4
cdr3_nt: TGTGCCACCAGCAGAGGGGGGACAGGGGTGGAAGAAAAACTGTTTTTT
cdr3_aa: CATSRGGTGVEEKLFF

v_call: TRBV5-1
clone_size: -
d_call: -
j_call: TRBJ1-2
cdr3_nt: TGCGCCAGCAGCCTCGTTGACAGGCCGCTCTATGGCTACACCTTC
cdr3_aa: CASSLVDRPLYGYTF

v_call: TRBV27
clone_size: -
d_call: -
j_call: TRBJ1-5
cdr3_nt: TGTGCCAGCAGCCAGGACAGAGCTCCCAATCAGCCCCAGCATTTT
cdr3_aa: CASSQDRAPNQPQHF

v_call: TRBV18
clone_size: -
d_call: TRBD2
j_call: TRBJ2-1
cdr3_nt: TGTGCCAGCTCACCACGAAACAAAAGCGGGAGGGGGGACAATGAGCAGTTCTTC
cdr3_aa: CASSPRNKSGRGDNEQFF

v_call: TRBV15
clone_size: -
d_call: TRBD1
j_call: TRBJ2-7
cdr3_nt: TGTGCCACCAGCAGAGATTCCCGGGACAGGGGTTCCTACGAGCAGTACTTC
cdr3_aa: CATSRDSRDRGSYEQYF

v_call: TRBV5-1
clone_size: once
d_call: TRBD2
j_call: TRBJ2-7
cdr3_nt: TGCGCCAGCAGCTTGGGCGAAGCGGGGGGGGCTAGTTACGAGCAGTACTTC
cdr3_aa: CASSLGEAGGASYEQYF

v_call: TRBV19
clone_size: -
d_call: TRBD1
j_call: TRBJ1-4
cdr3_nt: TGTGCCAGTAGAAGAGGCCCGGGACAGGATAATGAAAAACTGTTTTTT
cdr3_aa: CASRRGPGQDNEKLFF

v_call: TRBV6-5
clone_size: -
d_call: -
j_call: TRBJ2-7
cdr3_nt: TGTGCCAGCAGTTACCTGCGCGAGCAGTACTTC
cdr3_aa: CASSYLREQYF

v_call: TRBV28
clone_size: -
d_call: TRBD1
j_call: TRBJ1-1
cdr3_nt: TGTGCCAGCAGTTCCGGACAGGGCCCTAACACTGAAGCTTTCTTT
cdr3_aa: CASSSGQGPNTEAFF

v_call: TRBV27
clone_size: -
d_call: TRBD1
j_call: TRBJ1-2
cdr3_nt: TGTGCCAGCAGTTACGGACAGGCCTATGGCTACACCTTC
cdr3_aa: CASSYGQAYGYTF

v_call: TRBV28
clone_size: few
d_call: -
j_call: TRBJ2-3
cdr3_nt: TGTGCCAGCAGTTTAGTCCTAGGGCGGGGAGCAGATACGCAGTATTTT
cdr3_aa: CASSLVLGRGADTQYF

v_call: TRBV28
clone_size: -
d_call: -
j_call: TRBJ1-2
cdr3_nt: TGTGCCAGCAGTAAGCAGGGGTCGTGGGGCTACACCTTC
cdr3_aa: CASSKQGSWGYTF

v_call: TRBV27
clone_size: -
d_call: -
j_call: TRBJ1-2
cdr3_nt: TGTGCCAGCGCGGGTCCTGGCGGCGGCTACACCTTC
cdr3_aa: CASAGPGGGYTF

v_call: TRBV6-6
clone_size: -
d_call: TRBD2
j_call: TRBJ2-7
cdr3_nt: TGTGCCAGCAGTTACTCTGGTGGGAGGGGTTACGAGCAGTACTTC
cdr3_aa: CASSYSGGRGYEQYF

v_call: TRBV19
clone_size: -
d_call: TRBD1
j_call: TRBJ1-2
cdr3_nt: TGTGCCAGTAGGATGACAGTGACAGGGGGCGCGTCGGGCTACACCTTC
cdr3_aa: CASRMTVTGGASGYTF

v_call: TRBV6-1
clone_size: -
d_call: -
j_call: TRBJ2-1
cdr3_nt: TGTGCCAGCAGTGAACCAGGGCTGAGCAATGAGCAGTTCTTC
cdr3_aa: CASSEPGLSNEQFF

v_call: TRBV25-1
clone_size: once
d_call: -
j_call: TRBJ1-6
cdr3_nt: TGTGCCAGCAGATGGGGGGAATCACCCCTCCACTTT
cdr3_aa: CASRWGESPLHF

v_call: TRBV19
clone_size: -
d_call: TRBD1
j_call: TRBJ2-2
cdr3_nt: TGTGCCAGTCTCGGACAGGGTCGTTCCGGGGAGCTGTTTTTT
cdr3_aa: CASLGQGRSGELFF

v_call: TRBV6-1
clone_size: -
d_call: -
j_call: TRBJ1-1
cdr3_nt: TGTGCCAGCAGGGGACTGATGAACACTGAAGCTTTCTTT
cdr3_aa: CASRGLMNTEAFF

v_call: TRBV9
clone_size: -
d_call: -
j_call: TRBJ1-1
cdr3_nt: TGTGCCAGCAGCGTACTCGGCACTGAAGCTTTCTTT
cdr3_aa: CASSVLGTEAFF

v_call: TRBV11-2
clone_size: -
d_call: -
j_call: TRBJ1-1
cdr3_nt: TGTGCCAGCAGCTTATTCGGGACTGAAGCTTTCTTT
cdr3_aa: CASSLFGTEAFF

v_call: TRBV19
clone_size: -
d_call: -
j_call: TRBJ1-1
cdr3_nt: TGTGCCAGTAGAGCAAGAGAGAACACTGAAGCTTTCTTT
cdr3_aa: CASRARENTEAFF

v_call: TRBV6-5
clone_size: once
d_call: TRBD1
j_call: TRBJ1-2
cdr3_nt: TGTGCCAGCAGTCTGGACAGGGACAACTATGGCTACACCTTC
cdr3_aa: CASSLDRDNYGYTF

v_call: TRBV7-2
clone_size: -
d_call: TRBD2
j_call: TRBJ2-7
cdr3_nt: TGTGCCAGCAGCTTAGCGGGTAGCGGGATCCCTGTGGCACAACCCTACGAGCAGTACTTC
cdr3_aa: CASSLAGSGIPVAQPYEQYF

v_call: TRBV5-1
clone_size: few
d_call: -
j_call: TRBJ1-4
cdr3_nt: TGCGCCAGCAGCTCAACAACTAATGAAAAACTGTTTTTT
cdr3_aa: CASSSTTNEKLFF

v_call: TRBV28
clone_size: -
d_call: -
j_call: TRBJ1-5
cdr3_nt: TGTGCCAGCAGTTTGGGGGGGGCGCCCCCCAATCAGCCCCAGCATTTT
cdr3_aa: CASSLGGAPPNQPQHF

v_call: TRBV27
clone_size: -
d_call: -
j_call: TRBJ2-7
cdr3_nt: TGTGCCAGCTCCGTCTCTACCTCCTACGAGCAGTACTTC
cdr3_aa: CASSVSTSYEQYF

v_call: TRBV29-1
clone_size: -
d_call: -
j_call: TRBJ2-7
cdr3_nt: TGCAGCGTGGCGGACAGCCGACGCTACGAGCAGTACTTC
cdr3_aa: CSVADSRRYEQYF

v_call: TRBV7-9
clone_size: -
d_call: -
j_call: TRBJ1-1
cdr3_nt: TGTGCCAGCAGCTCTCAGAACCCGGGGGTTGGAGCTTTCTTT
cdr3_aa: CASSSQNPGVGAFF

v_call: TRBV5-4
clone_size: once
d_call: -
j_call: TRBJ2-7
cdr3_nt: TGTGCCAGCAGCTCAACTAGGTCCCACGAGCAGTACTTC
cdr3_aa: CASSSTRSHEQYF

v_call: TRBV5-4
clone_size: -
d_call: TRBD1
j_call: TRBJ1-1
cdr3_nt: TGTGCCAGCAGCGGGGGGACAGGGCGGAACACTGAAGCTTTCTTT
cdr3_aa: CASSGGTGRNTEAFF

v_call: TRBV6-1
clone_size: -
d_call: TRBD2
j_call: TRBJ2-7
cdr3_nt: TGTGCCAGCAGCGGACTAGCGGTCTCCTACGAGCAGTACTTC
cdr3_aa: CASSGLAVSYEQYF

v_call: TRBV18
clone_size: few
d_call: -
j_call: TRBJ1-1
cdr3_nt: TGTGCCAGCTCACCGATTGGACAGCGGAACACTGAAGCTTTCTTT
cdr3_aa: CASSPIGQRNTEAFF

v_call: TRBV5-1
clone_size: -
d_call: TRBD2
j_call: TRBJ2-2
cdr3_nt: TGCGCCAGCAGCCCCAGGGCGGGAGCGGAAACCGGGGAGCTGTTTTTT
cdr3_aa: CASSPRAGAETGELFF

v_call: TRBV7-3
clone_size: few
d_call: -
j_call: TRBJ2-7
cdr3_nt: TGTGCCAGCAGCCCTGGCTCAGGGACCTACGAGCAGTACTTC
cdr3_aa: CASSPGSGTYEQYF

v_call: TRBV15
clone_size: few
d_call: -
j_call: TRBJ2-7
cdr3_nt: TGTGCCACCAGCAGAGCCTCCCGAGACAGGCCCTACGAGCAGTACTTC
cdr3_aa: CATSRASRDRPYEQYF

v_call: TRBV5-1
clone_size: -
d_call: -
j_call: TRBJ2-2
cdr3_nt: TGCGCCAGCAGCCCTCCGGGCGGGGAGCTGTTTTTT
cdr3_aa: CASSPPGGELFF